The entry below describes one T cell receptor beta chain. Germline CDR1 and CDR2: SGHTA and FQGNSA. The V and J ends lost 0 bases and 7 bases respectively, with 19 bases between them. This CDR3 is built from 17 residues. CD45RO-negative, CCR7-selected cells formed the naive CD8 fraction, which excluded terminally differentiated effector memory CD45RA+ cells. These data are taken from a study of shared clonotypes between healthy human individuals. The repertoire was sequenced with immunoSEQ multiplex PCR; TCRdb's copy has only in-frame clones and lacks some. This table has about 2 million clones, roughly 95% appearing once.

The sequence derives from a man younger than 30 in good health. Sequencing used naive CD8+ T cells sorted from blood. The V and J genes are TRBV7-2 and TRBJ2-1; either TRBD1 or TRBD2 may fit D (5 bases each). CDR3 amino acids: CASSLALAGTLQNEQFF. The CDR3 bases are TGTGCCAGCAGCTTAGCCCTTGCCGGGACCCTCCAGAATGAGCAGTTCTTC.